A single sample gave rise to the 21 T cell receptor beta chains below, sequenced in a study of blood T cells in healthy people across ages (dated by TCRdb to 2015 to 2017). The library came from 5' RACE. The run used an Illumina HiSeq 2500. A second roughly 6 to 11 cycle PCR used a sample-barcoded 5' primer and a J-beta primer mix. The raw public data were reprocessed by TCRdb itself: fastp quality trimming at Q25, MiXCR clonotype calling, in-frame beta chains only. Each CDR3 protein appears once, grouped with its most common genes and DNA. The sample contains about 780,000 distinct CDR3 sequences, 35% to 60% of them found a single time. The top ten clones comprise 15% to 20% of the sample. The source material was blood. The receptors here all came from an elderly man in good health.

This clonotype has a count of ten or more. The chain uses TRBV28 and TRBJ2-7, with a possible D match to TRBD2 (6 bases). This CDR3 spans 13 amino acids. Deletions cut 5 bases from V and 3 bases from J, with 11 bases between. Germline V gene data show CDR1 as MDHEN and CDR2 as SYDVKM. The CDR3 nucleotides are TGTGCCAGCAGTCCCGGGGGATACTACGAGCAGTACTTC. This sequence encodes CASSPGGYYEQYF.

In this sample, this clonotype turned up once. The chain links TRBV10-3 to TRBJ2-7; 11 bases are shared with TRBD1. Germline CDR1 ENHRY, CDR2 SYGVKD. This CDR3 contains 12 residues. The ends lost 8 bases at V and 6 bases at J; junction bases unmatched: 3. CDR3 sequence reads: CAIGTGGSEQYF. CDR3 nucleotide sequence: TGTGCCATCGGGACAGGGGGTTCCGAGCAGTACTTC.

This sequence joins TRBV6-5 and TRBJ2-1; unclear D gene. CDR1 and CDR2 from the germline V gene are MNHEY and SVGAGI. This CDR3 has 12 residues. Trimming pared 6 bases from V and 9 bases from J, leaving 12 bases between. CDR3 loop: CASRSVGSEQFF. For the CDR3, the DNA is TGTGCCAGCAGGTCTGTGGGTTCTGAGCAGTTCTTC.

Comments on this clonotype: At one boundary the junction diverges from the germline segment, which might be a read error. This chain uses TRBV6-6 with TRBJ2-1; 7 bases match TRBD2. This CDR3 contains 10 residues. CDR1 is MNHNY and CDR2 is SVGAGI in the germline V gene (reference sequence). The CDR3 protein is CTSGIGEQFF. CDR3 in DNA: TGTACCAGCGGGATCGGGGAGCAGTTCTTC.

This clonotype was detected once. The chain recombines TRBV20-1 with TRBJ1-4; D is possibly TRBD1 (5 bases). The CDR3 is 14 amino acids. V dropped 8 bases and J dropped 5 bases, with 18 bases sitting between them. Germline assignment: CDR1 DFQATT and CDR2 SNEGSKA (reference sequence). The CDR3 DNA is TGCAGTCCCCATCCGCCGCGGGGGAATGAAAAACTGTTTTTT. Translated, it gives CSPHPPRGNEKLFF.

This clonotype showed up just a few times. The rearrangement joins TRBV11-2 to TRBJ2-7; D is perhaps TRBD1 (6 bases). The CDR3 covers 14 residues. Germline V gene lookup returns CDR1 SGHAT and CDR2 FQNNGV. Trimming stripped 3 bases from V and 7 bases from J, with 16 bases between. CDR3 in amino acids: CASSFNTGTGEQYF. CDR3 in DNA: TGTGCCAGCAGCTTTAACACAGGGACGGGGGAGCAGTACTTC.

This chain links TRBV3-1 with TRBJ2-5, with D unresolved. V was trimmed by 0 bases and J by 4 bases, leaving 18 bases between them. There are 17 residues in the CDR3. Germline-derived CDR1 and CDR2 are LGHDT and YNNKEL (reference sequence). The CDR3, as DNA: TGTGCCAGCAGCCAAGATGAAACGGGTTTACAATCAGAGACCCAGTACTTC. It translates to CASSQDETGLQSETQYF.

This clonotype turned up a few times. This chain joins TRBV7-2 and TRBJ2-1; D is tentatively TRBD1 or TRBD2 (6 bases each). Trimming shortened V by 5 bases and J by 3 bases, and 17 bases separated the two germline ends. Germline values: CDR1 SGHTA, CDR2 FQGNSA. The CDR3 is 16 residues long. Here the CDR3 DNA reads TGTGCCAGCAGCCCCATAACAGGAGGGGGCTACAATGAGCAGTTCTTC. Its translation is CASSPITGGGYNEQFF.

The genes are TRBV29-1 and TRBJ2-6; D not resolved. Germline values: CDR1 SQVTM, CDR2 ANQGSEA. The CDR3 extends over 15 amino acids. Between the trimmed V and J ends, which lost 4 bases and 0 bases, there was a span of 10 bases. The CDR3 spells CSVAADISGANVLTF. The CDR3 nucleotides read TGCAGCGTTGCTGCTGACATCTCTGGGGCCAACGTCCTGACTTTC.

This chain's CDR3 is CASSSPLAGRVVETQYF. The CDR3 DNA is TGTGCCAGCAGTTCCCCCTTAGCAGGACGGGTAGTAGAGACCCAGTACTTC. This rearrangement joins TRBV28 to TRBJ2-5, with no clear D. This CDR3 region has 17 residues. The germline V and J ends were trimmed by 4 bases and 4 bases, with 22 bases remaining between them. Germline CDR1 MDHEN, CDR2 SYDVKM.

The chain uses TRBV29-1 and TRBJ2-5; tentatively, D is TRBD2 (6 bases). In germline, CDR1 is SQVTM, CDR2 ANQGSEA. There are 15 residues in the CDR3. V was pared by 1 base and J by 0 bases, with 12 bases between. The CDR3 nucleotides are TGCAGCGTTGAAGGGAGGGAGGCGTACCAAGAGACCCAGTACTTC. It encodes CSVEGREAYQETQYF.

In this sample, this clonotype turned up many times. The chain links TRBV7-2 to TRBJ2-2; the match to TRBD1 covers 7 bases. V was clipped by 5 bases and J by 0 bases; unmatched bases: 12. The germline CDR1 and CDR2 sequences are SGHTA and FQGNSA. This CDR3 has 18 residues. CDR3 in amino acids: CASSVHKQGTTNTGELFF. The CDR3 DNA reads TGTGCCAGCAGCGTCCATAAACAGGGGACCACGAACACCGGGGAGCTGTTTTTT.

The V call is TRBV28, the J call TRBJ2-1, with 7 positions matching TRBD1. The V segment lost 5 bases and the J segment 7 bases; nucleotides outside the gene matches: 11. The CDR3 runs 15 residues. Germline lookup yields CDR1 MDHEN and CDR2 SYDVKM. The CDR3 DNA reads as TGTGCCAGCAGTCCCTCGACAGGGTTTGCGAATGAGCAGTTCTTC. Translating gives CASSPSTGFANEQFF. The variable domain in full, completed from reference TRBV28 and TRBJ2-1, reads DVKVTQSSRYLVKRTGEKVFLECVQDMDHENMFWYRQDPGLGLRLIYFSYDVKMKEKGDIPEGYSVSREKKERFSLILESASTNQTSMYLCASSPSTGFANEQFFGPGTRLTVL.

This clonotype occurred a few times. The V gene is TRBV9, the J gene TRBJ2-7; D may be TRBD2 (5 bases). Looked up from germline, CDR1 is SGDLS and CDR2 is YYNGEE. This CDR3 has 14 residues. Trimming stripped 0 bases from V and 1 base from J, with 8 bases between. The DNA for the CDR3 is TGTGCCAGCAGCGTAGACACTAGATCCTACGAGCAGTACTTC. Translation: CASSVDTRSYEQYF.

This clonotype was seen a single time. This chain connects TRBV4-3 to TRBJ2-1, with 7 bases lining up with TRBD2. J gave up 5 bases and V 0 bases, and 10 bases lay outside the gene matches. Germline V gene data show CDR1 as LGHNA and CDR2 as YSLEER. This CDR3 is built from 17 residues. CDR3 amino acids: CASSQDPAGRRDNEQFF. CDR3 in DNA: TGCGCCAGCAGCCAAGACCCTGCCGGGAGGAGGGACAATGAGCAGTTCTTC.

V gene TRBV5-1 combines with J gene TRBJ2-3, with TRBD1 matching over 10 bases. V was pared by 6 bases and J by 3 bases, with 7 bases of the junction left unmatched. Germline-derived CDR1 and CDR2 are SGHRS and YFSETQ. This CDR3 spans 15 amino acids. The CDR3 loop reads CASIPTGGLTDTQYF. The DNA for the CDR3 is TGCGCCAGCATTCCGACAGGGGGCCTGACAGATACGCAGTATTTT.

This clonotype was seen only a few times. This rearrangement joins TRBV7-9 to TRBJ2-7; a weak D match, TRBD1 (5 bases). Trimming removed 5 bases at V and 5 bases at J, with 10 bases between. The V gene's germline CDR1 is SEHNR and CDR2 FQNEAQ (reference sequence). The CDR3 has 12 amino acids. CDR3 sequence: CASSQDIDEQYF. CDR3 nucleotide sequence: TGTGCCAGCAGCCAGGACATCGACGAGCAGTACTTC.

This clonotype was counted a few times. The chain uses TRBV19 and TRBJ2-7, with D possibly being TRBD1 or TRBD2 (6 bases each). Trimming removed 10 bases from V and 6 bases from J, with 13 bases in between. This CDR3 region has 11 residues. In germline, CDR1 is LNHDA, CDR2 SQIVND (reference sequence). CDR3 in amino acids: CATRGGREQYF. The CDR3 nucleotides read TGTGCCACCAGAGGGGGGCGCGAGCAGTACTTC.

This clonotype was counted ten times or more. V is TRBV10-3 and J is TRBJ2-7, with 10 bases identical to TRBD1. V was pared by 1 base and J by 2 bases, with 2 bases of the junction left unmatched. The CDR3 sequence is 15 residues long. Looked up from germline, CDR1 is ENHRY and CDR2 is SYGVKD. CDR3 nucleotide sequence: TGTGCCATCAGTGAGTATGGACAGGGGGCCTACGAGCAGTACTTC. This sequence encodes CAISEYGQGAYEQYF.

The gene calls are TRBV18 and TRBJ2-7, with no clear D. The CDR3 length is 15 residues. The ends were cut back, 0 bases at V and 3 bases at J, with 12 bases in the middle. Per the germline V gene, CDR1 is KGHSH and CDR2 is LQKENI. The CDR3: CASSPPGTINYEQYF. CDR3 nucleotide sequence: TGTGCCAGCTCACCACCAGGCACAATAAACTACGAGCAGTACTTC.

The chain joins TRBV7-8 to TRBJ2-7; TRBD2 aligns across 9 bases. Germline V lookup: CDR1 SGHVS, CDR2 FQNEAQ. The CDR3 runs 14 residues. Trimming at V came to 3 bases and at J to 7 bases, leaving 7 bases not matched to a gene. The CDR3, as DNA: TGTGCCAGCAGCTTGGCGGGAGGGGGTCGGGAGCAGTACTTC. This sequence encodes CASSLAGGGREQYF.